Sequencing of this T cell receptor beta chain was carried out in a study of OX40 agonist ivuxolimab in advanced cancers. Autoimmune disease history or systemic immunosuppression excluded patients. Method: immunoSEQ multiplex PCR; TCRdb's copy keeps in-frame clones and lacks some. The sample consists of approximately 30,000 clones, about nine tenths of them appearing once. With 6 bases clipped from V and 6 bases from J, the junction kept 6 bases outside the gene matches. The CDR3 length is 15 residues. Germline-derived CDR1 and CDR2 are SNHLY and FYNNEI. The clonotype was recovered from an adult with an advanced solid tumor such as melanoma, head and neck, liver or kidney cancer. V and J are TRBV2 and TRBJ2-3; TRBD2 matches at 13 bases. The material was CD4+ or CD8+ T cells sorted from blood, obtained in a trial of the OX40 agonist ivuxolimab. Here the CDR3 reads CASRLAGGRGDTQYF. CDR3 DNA: TGTGCCAGCAGACTAGCGGGAGGGCGGGGCGATACGCAGTATTTT.